The subject of this entry is one TCR beta chain. The CDR3 consists of 16 residues. V lost 2 bases, J lost 2 bases, and 15 bases lay in between. Germline CDR1 SGHTA, CDR2 FQGNSA. This sample was taken from a study of blood T cell repertoires in COVID-19. This table comes from immunoSEQ multiplex PCR, and its TCRdb copy is limited to in-frame clones, with some not included. This table holds roughly 200,000 clones, 75% to 90% found once. The material sequenced was peripheral blood. The source is a middle-aged man with acute or convalescent COVID-19. The chain recombines TRBV7-2 with TRBJ2-5; possible D gene TRBD2, 6 bases. CDR3 residues: CASSLSGGTGQETQYF. For the CDR3, the DNA is TGTGCCAGCAGCTTATCAGGCGGGACCGGACAAGAGACCCAGTACTTC.